The T cell receptor beta chain described here comes from a study of blood T cell repertoires in COVID-19. Germline lookup yields CDR1 KGHSH and CDR2 LQKENI. After removal of 5 bases from V and 2 bases from J, the junction contained 8 bases not matched to a gene. The CDR3 extends over 17 amino acids. Some clones are missing from TCRdb's copy, which holds only in-frame ones; the method was immunoSEQ multiplex PCR. This sample carries a few hundred thousand clones, 85% to 90% of them seen once, and the ten largest clones take less than 4.5%. The source material was peripheral blood. The chain is built from TRBV18 and TRBJ2-1; 11 bases match TRBD2. This receptor was taken from a man younger than 35 with active or convalescent COVID-19. The CDR3 DNA reads TGTGCCAGCTCAACTTCTACTAGCGGGGGCACCTACAATGAGCAGTTCTTC. Its translation is CASSTSTSGGTYNEQFF.